This T cell receptor (beta chain) is from a study of control samples from healthy donors and cancer patients (TCRdb year 2020). Libraries came from the immunoSEQ multiplex PCR assay. Imported from immuneACCESS, the table was reduced by TCRdb to in-frame sequences with V and J called. These copies leave out some clones; in studies compared against another copy, an unresolved V gene accounts for under half, and the cause of the remainder is not known. For this sample there are about 130,000 clones; approximately 90% appear just once. The ten largest clones add up to about 3.4% of the sample. Worth noting for this clone: It has no known antigen specificity. Qualities for individual bases were not recorded, and no much larger clone is one base off.

Via the germline V gene, CDR1 is SGHDN and CDR2 FVKESK. V is trimmed back by 3 bases and J by 5 bases, and the junction contains 10 bases that no gene match accounts for. The CDR3 runs 15 residues from the cysteine to the phenylalanine. The DNA shown is the 45-base CDR3, in frame from base 1. This TCR derives from a man aged 50-60 years in good health. This receptor chain uses TRBV14 and TRBJ2-7, with 7 middle bases fitting TRBD2. The sample consisted of blood. The DNA sequence reads TGTGCCAGCAGCCATAACCGGGACTACCGCGACGAGCAGTACTTC. Protein translation: CASSHNRDYRDEQYF.